Listed here is a single T cell receptor beta chain. The sample is drawn from a study of blood T cell repertoires in COVID-19. On the study more broadly: There were acute and convalescent COVID-19 samples, and they came from the United States, Italy and Spain. Sources were T cells, B-cell-depleted T cells, or PBMCs; the material itself was cDNA or gDNA.

Authors' data handling: Amplified reference gene primers provided the basis for estimating nucleated cell counts. Method: immunoSEQ multiplex PCR; TCRdb's copy keeps in-frame clones and lacks some. Clone size and the V and J calls come from that table; the DNA yielded D and trimming. The sample includes under 200,000 clones, approximately 86% of them seen just once. This CDR3 has 12 residues. Germline CDR1 SGHNT, CDR2 YYREEE (reference sequence). J gave up 6 bases and V 4 bases, and 3 bases lay outside the gene matches. The chain carries TRBV5-4 and TRBJ1-2; TRBD1 matches 7 bases. The source of this sequence is a man in his fifties with active or convalescent COVID-19. Material for sequencing was peripheral blood. The CDR3 loop reads CASSLDRDGYTF. The DNA of the CDR3 is TGTGCCAGCAGCCTCGACAGGGATGGCTACACCTTC.